The clone carrying this TCR beta chain was seen at least ten times. Antigen: not known. V was pared by 0 bases and J by 8 bases, with 12 bases between. The length of the CDR3 is 14 residues. Germline V lookup: CDR1 SGDLS, CDR2 YYNGEE. Profiling of TCR beta VDJ combinations and CDR3 sequences used genomic DNA as template. TCRdb independently ran MiXCR on the reads; one entry per CDR3 protein. The sample has 260,000 or so distinct CDR3 sequences; approximately 50% are singletons. Patients chosen for sequencing had shown CD8+CD57+ cell expansion by flow cytometry. Every patient had severe acquired aplastic anemia. The data were taken from a study of CD8+CD57+ T cells in acquired aplastic anemia. In the study overall: When averaged, DNA from sorted CD4+ and CD8+ cells came to approximately 3 ug. Study conclusions and caveats: Patients and controls had CD8+ Simpson's diversity values that were not significantly distinct.

J is TRBJ2-1 and V is TRBV9; D possibly corresponds to TRBD1 (6 bases). Sequenced sample: sorted CD4+, CD8+, or CD8+CD57+ T cells (not recorded which) from PBMCs. The source of this sequence is a human donor with aplastic anemia. This CDR3 reads CASSVVGRGDEQFF. CDR3 sequence (DNA): TGTGCCAGCAGCGTAGTCGGCAGGGGCGATGAGCAGTTCTTC.